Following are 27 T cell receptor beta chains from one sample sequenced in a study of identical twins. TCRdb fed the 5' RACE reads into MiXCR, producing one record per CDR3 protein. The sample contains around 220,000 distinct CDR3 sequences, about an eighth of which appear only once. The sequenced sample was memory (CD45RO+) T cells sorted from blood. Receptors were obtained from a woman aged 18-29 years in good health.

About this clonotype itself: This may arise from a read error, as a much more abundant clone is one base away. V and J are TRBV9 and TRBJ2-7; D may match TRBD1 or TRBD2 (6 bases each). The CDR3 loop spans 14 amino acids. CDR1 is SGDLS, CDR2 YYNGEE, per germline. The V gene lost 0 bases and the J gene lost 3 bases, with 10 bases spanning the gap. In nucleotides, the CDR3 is TGTGCCAGCAGCGTAGAAGGGGGGTTCTACGAGCAGTACTTC. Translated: CASSVEGGFYEQYF.

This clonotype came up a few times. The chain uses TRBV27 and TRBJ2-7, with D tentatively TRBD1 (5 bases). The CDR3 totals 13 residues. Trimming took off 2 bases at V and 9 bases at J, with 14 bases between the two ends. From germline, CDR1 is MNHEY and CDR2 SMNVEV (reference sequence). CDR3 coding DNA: TGTGCCAGCAGTTTAGACAGAGGTCCGGGGCAGTACTTC. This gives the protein CASSLDRGPGQYF.

In DNA, the CDR3 is TGTGCCAGCACTCCTTCCGGCAGCCTTTCCTACGAGCAGTACTTC. This encodes CASTPSGSLSYEQYF. The chain links TRBV27 to TRBJ2-7; D is ambiguous. With 7 bases removed from V and 1 base from J, the gap between germline ends came to 17 bases. Germline-derived CDR1 and CDR2 are MNHEY and SMNVEV (reference sequence). The CDR3 length is 15 residues.

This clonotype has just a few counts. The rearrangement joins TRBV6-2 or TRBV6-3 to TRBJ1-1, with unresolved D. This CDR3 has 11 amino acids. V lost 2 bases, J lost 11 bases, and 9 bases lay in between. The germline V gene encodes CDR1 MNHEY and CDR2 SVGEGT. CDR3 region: CASSYLNRAFF. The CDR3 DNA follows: TGTGCCAGCAGTTACCTAAATCGTGCTTTCTTT.

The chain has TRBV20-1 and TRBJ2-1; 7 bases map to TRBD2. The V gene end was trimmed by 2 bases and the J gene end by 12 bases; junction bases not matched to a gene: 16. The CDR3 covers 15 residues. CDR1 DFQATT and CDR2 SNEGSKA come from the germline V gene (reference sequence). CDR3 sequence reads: CSARPPLLANRVQFF. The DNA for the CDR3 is TGCAGTGCTAGACCCCCGTTACTAGCGAATCGGGTGCAGTTCTTC.

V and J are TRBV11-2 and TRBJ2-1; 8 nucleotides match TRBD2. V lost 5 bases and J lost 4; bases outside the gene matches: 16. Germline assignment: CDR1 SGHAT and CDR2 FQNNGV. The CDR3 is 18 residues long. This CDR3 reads CASSPPPAGEGWYNEQFF. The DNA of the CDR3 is TGTGCCAGCAGCCCCCCCCCAGCGGGAGAAGGGTGGTACAATGAGCAGTTCTTC.

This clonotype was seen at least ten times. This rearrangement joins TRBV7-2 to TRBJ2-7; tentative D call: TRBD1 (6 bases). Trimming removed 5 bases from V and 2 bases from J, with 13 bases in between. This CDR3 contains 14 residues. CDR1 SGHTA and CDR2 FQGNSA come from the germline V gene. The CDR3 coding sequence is TGTGCCAGCAGCCGTGACAGGTTTACCTACGAGCAGTACTTC. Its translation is CASSRDRFTYEQYF.

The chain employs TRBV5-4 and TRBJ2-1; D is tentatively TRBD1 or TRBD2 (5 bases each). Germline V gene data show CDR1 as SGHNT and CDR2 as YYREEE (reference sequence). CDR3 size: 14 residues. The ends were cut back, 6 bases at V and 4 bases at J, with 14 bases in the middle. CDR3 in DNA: TGTGCCAGCAACCGGGACGCCGAGTACAATGAGCAGTTCTTC. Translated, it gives CASNRDAEYNEQFF.

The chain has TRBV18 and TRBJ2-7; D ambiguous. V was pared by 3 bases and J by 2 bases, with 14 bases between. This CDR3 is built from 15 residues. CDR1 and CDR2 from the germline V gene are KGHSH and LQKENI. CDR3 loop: CASSPRGGGAYEQYF. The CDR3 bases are TGTGCCAGCTCACCCCGCGGTGGTGGAGCCTACGAGCAGTACTTC.

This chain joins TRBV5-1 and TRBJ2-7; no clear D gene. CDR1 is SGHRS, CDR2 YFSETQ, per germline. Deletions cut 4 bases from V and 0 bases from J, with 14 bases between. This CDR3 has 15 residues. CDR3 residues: CASSHGSESSYEQYF. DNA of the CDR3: TGCGCCAGCAGCCACGGGTCCGAGAGCTCCTACGAGCAGTACTTC.

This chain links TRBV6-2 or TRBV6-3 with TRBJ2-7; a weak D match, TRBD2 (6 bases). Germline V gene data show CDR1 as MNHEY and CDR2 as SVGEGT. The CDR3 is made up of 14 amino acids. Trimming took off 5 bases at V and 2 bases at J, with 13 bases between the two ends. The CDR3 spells CASSLAAGPYEQYF. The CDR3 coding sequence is TGTGCCAGCAGTCTAGCTGCGGGGCCCTACGAGCAGTACTTC.

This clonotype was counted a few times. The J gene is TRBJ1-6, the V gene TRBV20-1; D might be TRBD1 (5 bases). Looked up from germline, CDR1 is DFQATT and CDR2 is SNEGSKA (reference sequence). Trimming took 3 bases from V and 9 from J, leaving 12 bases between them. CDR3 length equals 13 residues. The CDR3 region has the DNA TGCAGTGCTAGGAGGGACCAGGGTTCACCCCTCCACTTT. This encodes CSARRDQGSPLHF.

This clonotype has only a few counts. The CDR3 DNA is TGTGCCATCAGCGGGGGAGGCAATTCACCCCTCCACTTT. Protein product: CAISGGGNSPLHF. This chain joins TRBV10-3 and TRBJ1-6; TRBD1 is a possible D gene (5 bases). The CDR3 contains 13 residues. Germline assignment: CDR1 ENHRY and CDR2 SYGVKD. Trimming shortened V by 6 bases and J by 7 bases, and 10 bases separated the two germline ends.

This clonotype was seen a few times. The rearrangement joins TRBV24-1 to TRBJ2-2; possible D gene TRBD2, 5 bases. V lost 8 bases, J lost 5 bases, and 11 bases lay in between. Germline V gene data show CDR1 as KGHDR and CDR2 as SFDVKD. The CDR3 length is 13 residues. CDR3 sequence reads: CATKKPGTGELFF. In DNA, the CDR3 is TGTGCCACCAAAAAACCGGGGACCGGGGAGCTGTTTTTT.

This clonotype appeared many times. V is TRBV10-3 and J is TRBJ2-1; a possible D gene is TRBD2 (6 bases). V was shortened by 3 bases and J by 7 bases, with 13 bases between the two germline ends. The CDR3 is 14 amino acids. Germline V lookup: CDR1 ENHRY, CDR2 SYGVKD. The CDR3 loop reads CAISEGSTRNEQFF. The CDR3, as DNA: TGTGCCATCAGTGAAGGCTCGACTAGGAATGAGCAGTTCTTC.

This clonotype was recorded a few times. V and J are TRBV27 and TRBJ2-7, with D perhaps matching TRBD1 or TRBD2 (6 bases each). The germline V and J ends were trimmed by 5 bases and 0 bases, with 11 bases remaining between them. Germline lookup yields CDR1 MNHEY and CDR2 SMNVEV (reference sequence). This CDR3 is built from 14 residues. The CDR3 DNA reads TGTGCCAGCAGTCGGGGGCCACTCTCCTACGAGCAGTACTTC. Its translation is CASSRGPLSYEQYF.

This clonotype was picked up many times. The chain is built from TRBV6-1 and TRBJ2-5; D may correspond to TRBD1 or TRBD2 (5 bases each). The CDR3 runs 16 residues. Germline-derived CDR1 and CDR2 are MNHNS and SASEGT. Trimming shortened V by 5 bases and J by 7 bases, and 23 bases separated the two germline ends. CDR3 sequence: CASSLLAPALGATQYF. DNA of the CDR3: TGTGCCAGCAGTCTCCTGGCCCCAGCGCTCGGGGCGACCCAGTACTTC.

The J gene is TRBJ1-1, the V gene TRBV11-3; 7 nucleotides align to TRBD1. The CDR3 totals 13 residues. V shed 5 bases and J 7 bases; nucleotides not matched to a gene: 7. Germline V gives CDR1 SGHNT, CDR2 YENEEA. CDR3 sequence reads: CASSLGTAIEAFF. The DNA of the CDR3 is TGTGCCAGCAGCCTCGGGACAGCAATTGAAGCTTTCTTT.

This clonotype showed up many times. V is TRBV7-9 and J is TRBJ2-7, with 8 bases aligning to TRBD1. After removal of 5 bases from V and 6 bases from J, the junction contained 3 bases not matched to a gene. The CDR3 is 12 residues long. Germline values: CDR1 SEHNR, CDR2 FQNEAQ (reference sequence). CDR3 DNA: TGTGCCAGCAGCCTCGACAGGGGCGAGCAGTACTTC. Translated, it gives CASSLDRGEQYF. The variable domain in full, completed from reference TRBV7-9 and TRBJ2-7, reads DTGVSQNPRHKITKRGQNVTFRCDPISEHNRLYWYRQTLGQGPEFLTYFQNEAQLEKSRLLSDRFSAERPKGSFSTLEIQRTEQGDSAMYLCASSLDRGEQYFGPGTRLTVT.

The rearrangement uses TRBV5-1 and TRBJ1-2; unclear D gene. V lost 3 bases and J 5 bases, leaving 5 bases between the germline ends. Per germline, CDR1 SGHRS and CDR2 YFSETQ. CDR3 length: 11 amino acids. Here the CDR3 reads CASSSDYGYTF. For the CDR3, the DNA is TGCGCCAGCAGCTCCGATTATGGCTACACCTTC.

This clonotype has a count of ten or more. The chain's CDR3 is CASSQTWGNTEAFF. The CDR3 region has the DNA TGTGCCAGCAGCCAAACCTGGGGTAACACTGAAGCTTTCTTT. The V and J genes are TRBV4-2 and TRBJ1-1, with D hard to call. CDR3 length: 14 residues. Trimming cost V 2 bases and J 2 bases, with 9 bases left between them. Looked up from germline, CDR1 is LGHNA and CDR2 is YNFKEQ.

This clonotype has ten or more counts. CDR3 region: CARTCRGNQPQHF. The DNA for the CDR3 is TGTGCCAGAACTTGCCGGGGCAATCAGCCCCAGCATTTT. The chain combines TRBV6-7 with TRBJ1-5; D remains ambiguous. TRBV6-7 is an ORF; its function is uncertain. CDR3 size: 13 residues. Deletions cut 9 bases from V and 2 bases from J, with 11 bases between.

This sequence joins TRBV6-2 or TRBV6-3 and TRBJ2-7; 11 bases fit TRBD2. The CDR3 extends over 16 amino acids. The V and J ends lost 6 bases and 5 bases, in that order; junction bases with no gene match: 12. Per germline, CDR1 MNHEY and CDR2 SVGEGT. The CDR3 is CASSYGLAGGQDEQYF. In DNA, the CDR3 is TGTGCCAGCAGCTACGGGTTAGCGGGAGGGCAGGACGAGCAGTACTTC.

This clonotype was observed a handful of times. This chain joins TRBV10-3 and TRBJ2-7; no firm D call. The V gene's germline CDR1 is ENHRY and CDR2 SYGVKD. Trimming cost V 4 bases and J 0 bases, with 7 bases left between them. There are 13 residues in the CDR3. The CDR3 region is CAISVAPSYEQYF. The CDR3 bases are TGTGCCATCAGTGTGGCTCCCTCCTACGAGCAGTACTTC.

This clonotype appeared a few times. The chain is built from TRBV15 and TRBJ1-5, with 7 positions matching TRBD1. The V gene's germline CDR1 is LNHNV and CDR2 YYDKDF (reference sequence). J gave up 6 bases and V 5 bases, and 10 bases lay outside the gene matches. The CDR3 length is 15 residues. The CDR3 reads CATSRYRGAVQPQHF. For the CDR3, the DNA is TGTGCCACCAGCCGATACAGGGGAGCTGTTCAGCCCCAGCATTTT.

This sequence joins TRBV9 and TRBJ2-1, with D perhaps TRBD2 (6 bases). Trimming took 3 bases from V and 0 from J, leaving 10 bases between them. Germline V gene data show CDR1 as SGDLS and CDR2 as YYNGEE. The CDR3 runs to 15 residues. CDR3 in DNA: TGTGCCAGCAGCGGCCCCGGGGGCTCCTACAATGAGCAGTTCTTC. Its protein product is CASSGPGGSYNEQFF. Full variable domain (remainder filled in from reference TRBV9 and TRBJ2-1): DSGVTQTPKHLITATGQRVTLRCSPRSGDLSVYWYQQSLDQGLQFLIQYYNGEERAKGNILERFSAQQFPDLHSELNLSSLELGDSALYFCASSGPGGSYNEQFFGPGTRLTVL.

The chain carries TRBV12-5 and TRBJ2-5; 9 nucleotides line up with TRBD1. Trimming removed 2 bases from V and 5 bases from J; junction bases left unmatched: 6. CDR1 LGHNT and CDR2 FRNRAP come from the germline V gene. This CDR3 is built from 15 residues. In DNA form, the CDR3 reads TGTGCTAGTGGTTTGAAACAGGGGGCGTCGGAGACCCAGTACTTC. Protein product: CASGLKQGASETQYF.